One and the same sample provided the 27 T cell receptor beta chains below, sequenced in a study of human thymus T cells (dated by TCRdb to 2020 to 2022). The thymus tissue came from surgical resects taken out during corrective cardiac surgery. The library was generated by the immunoSEQ multiplex PCR assay. Held by TCRdb, this immuneACCESS table contains in-frame sequences only and omits some clones. Under half of the omission traces to an unresolved V gene where checked; the cause of the rest is unknown. The sample table lists 75,000 to 90,000 clones, 96% of them with a count of one. The ten biggest clones cover roughly 0.028% of the sample. The sample consisted of thymus tissue. The receptors stem from a boy in the first two years of life with a congenital heart defect but otherwise immunologically healthy.

V and J are TRBV6-6 and TRBJ1-5; TRBD1 matches at 7 bases. This CDR3 region has 15 residues. V lost 9 bases and J lost 1; bases outside the gene matches: 9. The germline V gene has CDR1 MNHNY and CDR2 SVGAGI (reference sequence). CDR3 sequence: CARQRGQQSNQPQHF. CDR3 DNA sequence: TGTGCCAGACAGAGGGGGCAACAGAGCAATCAGCCCCAGCATTTT.

The rearrangement uses TRBV19 and TRBJ1-6, with D possibly TRBD1 on 5 matching bases. Germline V gene lookup returns CDR1 LNHDA and CDR2 SQIVND (reference sequence). The length of the CDR3 is 20 residues. The V end lost 0 bases, the J end lost 9 bases, and 27 bases lay between the germline ends. In nucleotides, the CDR3 is TGTGCCAGTAGTATAGATCAGACCGACGGACCCGCAGGGATTTTTTCACCCCTCCACTTT. Its protein product is CASSIDQTDGPAGIFSPLHF.

CDR3: CASSPFYLQGGNTIYF. The CDR3 bases are TGTGCCAGCAGCCCCTTCTATCTCCAGGGTGGAAACACCATATATTTT. The rearrangement links TRBV7-9 to TRBJ1-3; a possible D gene is TRBD1 (5 bases). Trimming removed 5 bases at V and 3 bases at J, with 17 bases between. The CDR3 is made up of 16 amino acids. Germline V CDR1 and CDR2: SEHNR, FQNEAQ (reference sequence).

This chain links TRBV7-2 with TRBJ2-7; unclear D gene. CDR1 is SGHTA and CDR2 is FQGNSA in the germline V gene. CDR3 length equals 11 residues. Trimming stripped 8 bases from V and 0 bases from J, with 5 bases between. This CDR3 is CASSHSYEQYF. The CDR3 region has the DNA TGTGCCAGCTCCCACTCCTACGAGCAGTACTTC.

The V call is TRBV18, the J call TRBJ2-7; 7 bases match TRBD1. With 3 bases clipped from V and 2 bases from J, the junction kept 7 bases outside the gene matches. Germline V gives CDR1 KGHSH, CDR2 LQKENI. This CDR3 comprises 15 residues. Here the CDR3 DNA reads TGTGCCAGCTCACCGACAGGGAAAGGGACCTACGAGCAGTACTTC. Translated: CASSPTGKGTYEQYF.

This chain links TRBV27 with TRBJ2-7; D gene uncertain. The germline CDR1 and CDR2 sequences are MNHEY and SMNVEV (reference sequence). The CDR3 loop spans 10 amino acids. V lost 8 bases and J 2 bases, leaving 4 bases between the germline ends. CDR3 residues: CASGPYEQYF. CDR3 in DNA: TGTGCCAGCGGTCCCTACGAGCAGTACTTC.

The V and J genes are TRBV10-3 and TRBJ1-1; 12 bases fit TRBD1. Germline CDR1 is ENHRY and CDR2 is SYGVKD. Unmatched junction bases numbered 11, after V lost 0 bases and J lost 0 bases. The CDR3 runs to 20 residues. CDR3 in amino acids: CAISESPGQGAEIMNTEAFF. CDR3 DNA: TGTGCCATCAGTGAGTCTCCGGGACAGGGGGCCGAAATAATGAACACTGAAGCTTTCTTT.

This clone was seen once. This chain joins TRBV4-1 and TRBJ1-2; D is uncertain. In germline, CDR1 is MGHRA, CDR2 YSYEKL. This CDR3 region has 13 residues. V was clipped by 0 bases and J by 4 bases, with 6 bases between them. The CDR3 protein is CASSQDRSYGYTF. For the CDR3, the DNA is TGCGCCAGCAGCCAAGACAGGTCCTATGGCTACACCTTC.

The chain has TRBV11-1 and TRBJ1-1; no clear D. The CDR3 length is 14 residues. V shed 2 bases and J shed 0 bases, with 7 bases lying between them. Germline CDR1 is SGHAT and CDR2 is FQDESV (reference sequence). Written as DNA, the CDR3 is TGTGCCAGCAGCTTATTATCTTTGAACACTGAAGCTTTCTTT. It is translated as CASSLLSLNTEAFF.

This chain joins TRBV6-1 and TRBJ2-7; D remains unclear. Germline CDR1 reads MNHNS; CDR2 reads SASEGT. Trimming stripped 3 bases from V and 4 bases from J, with 7 bases between. The CDR3 runs 12 residues. The CDR3 bases are TGTGCCAGCAGTGATAAGCCGTACGAGCAGTACTTC. It yields the protein CASSDKPYEQYF.

The chain uses TRBV7-9 and TRBJ2-7; 8 nucleotides agree with TRBD1. CDR3 length equals 14 residues. V was clipped by 0 bases and J by 5 bases; unmatched bases: 3. In germline, CDR1 is SEHNR, CDR2 FQNEAQ (reference sequence). This chain's CDR3 is CASSLAAGGHEQYF. CDR3 sequence (DNA): TGTGCCAGCAGCTTAGCGGCAGGGGGCCACGAGCAGTACTTC.

The J gene is TRBJ2-1, the V gene TRBV4-1; TRBD2 is a possible D gene (5 bases). The V end lost 3 bases, the J end lost 0 bases, and 9 bases lay between the germline ends. The CDR3 consists of 15 residues. Germline V gene lookup returns CDR1 MGHRA and CDR2 YSYEKL. The CDR3 coding sequence is TGCGCCAGCAGCCACGGGGTGGGCTCCTACAATGAGCAGTTCTTC. Translated, it gives CASSHGVGSYNEQFF.

The chain couples TRBV6-1 to TRBJ2-7, with a weak D call TRBD1 (6 bases). The CDR3 runs to 14 residues. The germline V gene has CDR1 MNHNS and CDR2 SASEGT. The V gene lost 5 bases and the J gene lost 1 base, with 12 bases spanning the gap. In DNA, the CDR3 is TGTGCCAGCAGTAAGTACAGGGCTTCCTACGAGCAGTACTTC. It specifies CASSKYRASYEQYF.

The chain couples TRBV29-1 to TRBJ2-7; 7 bases are a match to TRBD2. The length of the CDR3 is 16 residues. With 3 bases clipped from V and 4 bases from J, the junction kept 15 bases outside the gene matches. Looked up from germline, CDR1 is SQVTM and CDR2 is ANQGSEA. The CDR3 here is CSVEAVTAGTTYEQYF. In DNA, the CDR3 is TGCAGCGTTGAGGCAGTCACCGCCGGGACTACATACGAGCAGTACTTC.

The genes are TRBV27 and TRBJ1-5; maybe TRBD1 (5 bases). The CDR3 has 15 residues. V was shortened by 2 bases and J by 5 bases, with 13 bases between the two germline ends. CDR1 is MNHEY, CDR2 SMNVEV, per germline (reference sequence). The CDR3 DNA reads TGTGCCAGCAGTTTAAGGGGAGTCCCCGATCAGCCCCAGCATTTT. This translates into CASSLRGVPDQPQHF.

This sequence joins TRBV28 and TRBJ2-3; possibly TRBD2 for D (6 bases). With 4 bases removed from V and 9 bases from J, the gap between germline ends came to 35 bases. The germline V gene encodes CDR1 MDHEN and CDR2 SYDVKM. CDR3 size: 20 residues. The CDR3 loop is CASSYPPRDHFPEGKDTQYF. The CDR3 region has the DNA TGTGCCAGCAGTTACCCCCCGCGGGACCACTTTCCGGAGGGAAAAGACACGCAGTATTTT.

The chain has TRBV2 and TRBJ2-7; TRBD2 might be the D (6 bases). The V end was cut by 5 bases, the J end by 3 bases, with 17 bases between. Germline CDR1 is SNHLY and CDR2 is FYNNEI. This CDR3 region has 15 residues. This CDR3 reads CASSNKKQDYYEQYF. In DNA form, the CDR3 reads TGTGCCAGCAGTAACAAGAAGCAGGACTACTACGAGCAGTACTTC.

J is TRBJ2-5 and V is TRBV10-3; weak D call: TRBD1 (6 bases). This CDR3 has 14 amino acids. Per germline, CDR1 ENHRY and CDR2 SYGVKD. V was clipped by 7 bases and J by 2 bases, with 14 bases between them. The CDR3 loop is CAIIQRGKQETQYF. Written as DNA, the CDR3 is TGTGCCATCATTCAAAGGGGGAAGCAAGAGACCCAGTACTTC.

The gene calls are TRBV7-4 and TRBJ2-1; 7 positions match TRBD2. Looked up from germline, CDR1 is SGHVT and CDR2 is SQSDAQ. This CDR3 has 16 residues. Trimming removed 3 bases from V and 8 bases from J; junction bases left unmatched: 13. As DNA, the CDR3 is TGTGCCAGCAGCTTTCCCCGGGACTACCGGAACGATGAGCAGTTCTTC. Translated, it gives CASSFPRDYRNDEQFF.

The V gene is TRBV6-1, the J gene TRBJ2-7, with D perhaps matching TRBD1 (6 bases). Germline V gene lookup returns CDR1 MNHNS and CDR2 SASEGT. V lost 4 bases, J lost 1 base, and 14 bases lay in between. The CDR3 consists of 15 residues. In DNA, the CDR3 is TGTGCCAGCAGTGGCGCCGGGACACCTTCCTACGAGCAGTACTTC. Protein product: CASSGAGTPSYEQYF.

V gene TRBV5-1 combines with J gene TRBJ2-7, with D unresolved. V lost 3 bases to trimming and J lost 3 bases, with 13 bases between them. Germline lookup yields CDR1 SGHRS and CDR2 YFSETQ. The CDR3 has 14 residues. The CDR3 here is CASSSADVYYEQYF. CDR3 DNA: TGCGCCAGCAGCTCTGCGGACGTCTACTACGAGCAGTACTTC.

The chain couples TRBV5-4 to TRBJ1-1, with D tentatively TRBD1 (5 bases). CDR1 and CDR2 from the germline V gene are SGHNT and YYREEE (reference sequence). CDR3 size: 18 residues. The V end lost 0 bases, the J end lost 3 bases, and 21 bases lay between the germline ends. The CDR3 DNA is TGTGCCAGCAGCTTGGACAGGTTTTTAGAAGGGGAAGACACTGAAGCTTTCTTT. This sequence encodes CASSLDRFLEGEDTEAFF.

J is TRBJ1-1 and V is TRBV2; no clear D. The CDR3 covers 12 residues. From germline, CDR1 is SNHLY and CDR2 FYNNEI. The V end lost 9 bases, the J end lost 1 base, and 9 bases lay between the germline ends. CDR3 DNA sequence: TGTGCCAGAGAACATGGGAACACTGAAGCTTTCTTT. It translates to CAREHGNTEAFF.

The chain joins TRBV5-1 to TRBJ2-1, with 13 bases that match TRBD2. The CDR3 covers 20 residues. Germline trimming cut 4 bases from V and 1 base from J; bases unmatched to any gene: 14. The germline V gene has CDR1 SGHRS and CDR2 YFSETQ. The CDR3 nucleotides are TGCGCCAGCAGCCGTGGAGTCACTAGCGGGGGGGCCCCTTCCTACAATGAGCAGTTCTTC. Protein: CASSRGVTSGGAPSYNEQFF.

V usage is TRBV6-1 and J usage is TRBJ2-7, with TRBD2 matching over 14 bases. The CDR3 loop spans 17 amino acids. V gave up 3 bases and J gave up 3 bases; unmatched junction bases: 7. Germline V CDR1 and CDR2: MNHNS, SASEGT. The DNA for the CDR3 is TGTGCCAGCAGTGATAAGACTAGCGGGAGGGCCCACTACGAGCAGTACTTC. Its translation is CASSDKTSGRAHYEQYF.

The chain is built from TRBV5-1 and TRBJ2-1, with 10 bases that match TRBD2. V shed 1 base, J shed 4 bases, and the junction held 17 bases outside the gene matches. Looked up from germline, CDR1 is SGHRS and CDR2 is YFSETQ. The CDR3 length is 20 residues. The chain's CDR3 is CASSLRASGRKKSGYNEQFF. The CDR3 DNA follows: TGCGCCAGCAGCTTGAGGGCTAGCGGGAGAAAAAAGTCAGGTTACAATGAGCAGTTCTTC.

This chain connects TRBV5-1 to TRBJ1-2; tentative D call: TRBD1 (6 bases). There are 14 residues in the CDR3. V lost 4 bases, J lost 8 bases, and 18 bases lay in between. From germline, CDR1 is SGHRS and CDR2 YFSETQ. CDR3 nucleotide sequence: TGCGCCAGCAGCCCTGGGACATCCGCTGGAGGCTACACCTTC. The encoded protein is CASSPGTSAGGYTF. Full variable domain (rest looked up from reference TRBV5-1 and TRBJ1-2): KAGVTQTPRYLIKTRGQQVTLSCSPISGHRSVSWYQQTPGQGLQFLFEYFSETQRNKGNFPGRFSGRQFSNSRSEMNVSTLELGDSALYLCASSPGTSAGGYTFGSGTRLTVV.